The sequence of this TCR beta chain was determined in a study of shared clonotypes between healthy human individuals. Study-wide results and caveats: Among the subsets, naive ones generally showed larger estimated richness than memory ones. Large sequencing depth failed to make sorted-subset sequencing complete, rarefaction showed. A reduction in generation probabilities was seen for non-shared clonotypes relative to those shared by all four donors.

Study processing details: Without quality scores, immunoSEQ junctional reads could not be filtered like full-length reads. Only in-frame clones appear in the TCRdb table, and some are missing; sequencing was by immunoSEQ multiplex PCR. From that table come the V and J calls and clone size; the DNA was used to work out D and trimming. The sample shows some 2,100,000 clones, about 93% of them seen only once. CD8 cells classed as naive were CD45RO-negative and positively selected for CCR7, excluding terminally differentiated effector memory CD45RA+ cells. As to this clone: Its antigen is as yet unknown.

The CDR3 spans 13 residues. V shed 4 bases and J shed 2 bases, with 7 bases lying between them. The germline CDR1 and CDR2 sequences are LGHNA and YSLEER. V is TRBV4-3 and J is TRBJ2-3; D is unresolved. Material for sequencing was naive CD8+ T cells from PBMCs. This receptor was taken from a man younger than 35 in good health. Some clones in this sample may be carry-over from other donors' samples. The CDR3 region has the DNA TGCGCCAGCAGCCCTTCTCACACAGATACGCAGTATTTT. Translating it yields CASSPSHTDTQYF.